The source of this T cell receptor beta chain is a study of control samples from healthy donors and cancer patients. Sequencing used immunoSEQ multiplex PCR; TCRdb keeps in-frame clones, though not all of them. This table holds some 130,000 clones, roughly 95% found once. Looked up from germline, CDR1 is MDHEN and CDR2 is SYDVKM. Trimming at V came to 6 bases and at J to 8 bases, leaving 4 bases not matched to a gene. CDR3 length equals 13 residues. Sequencing was carried out using blood. V gene TRBV28 combines with J gene TRBJ1-5, with 10 nucleotides matching TRBD1. The receptor's source is a man under 40 in good health. The CDR3 DNA reads as TGTGCCAGCAGCGAGACAGGGGGCGAGCCCCAGCATTTT. Translated, it gives CASSETGGEPQHF.